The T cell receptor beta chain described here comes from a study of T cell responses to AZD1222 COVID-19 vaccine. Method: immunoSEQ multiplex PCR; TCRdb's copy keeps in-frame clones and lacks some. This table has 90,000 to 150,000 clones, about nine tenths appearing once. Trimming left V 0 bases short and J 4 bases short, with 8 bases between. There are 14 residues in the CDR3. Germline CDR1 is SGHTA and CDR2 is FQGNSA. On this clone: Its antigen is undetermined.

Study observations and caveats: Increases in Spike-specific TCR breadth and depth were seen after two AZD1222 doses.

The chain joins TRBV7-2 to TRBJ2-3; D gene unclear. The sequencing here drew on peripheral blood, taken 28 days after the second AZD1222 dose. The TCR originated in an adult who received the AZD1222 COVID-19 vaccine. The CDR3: CASSLAVSADTQYF. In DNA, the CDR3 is TGTGCCAGCAGCTTAGCTGTGAGCGCAGATACGCAGTATTTT.